Here is one TCR beta chain with its context. Antigen specificity is unknown. 60 Vbeta and 13 Jbeta primers were used in PCR. Clones were read by immunoSEQ multiplex PCR, and TCRdb kept only the in-frame ones, dropping some. Of about 98,000 clones in the sample, under 75% were seen once. This record belongs to a study of cytomegalovirus exposure and HLA in healthy donors. Study-wide results and caveats: A later analysis showed that HLA-associated TCR beta chains had undergone more clonal expansion than equally common others. Looking again later, the authors saw that most CMV-associated TCR beta chains seemed HLA-restricted. DRB1 showed the most TCR associations and HLA-C the fewest in a later analysis, as rates varied by HLA locus.

The V and J ends lost 5 bases and 4 bases, in that order; junction bases with no gene match: 13. Per the germline V gene, CDR1 is MNHEY and CDR2 is SMNVEV (reference sequence). The CDR3 is made up of 16 amino acids. The sequence came from a man in his fifties in good health and CMV-seronegative. The sequencing sample was made of PBMCs. This chain links TRBV27 with TRBJ2-5; 7 nucleotides match TRBD2. The CDR3 coding sequence is TGTGCCAGCAGTGTGGGGACGGGGGGTATGTTAGAGACCCAGTACTTC. Translated, it gives CASSVGTGGMLETQYF.